One sample yielded the 21 T cell receptor beta chains listed below, sequenced in a study of shared clonotypes between healthy human individuals. The method was immunoSEQ multiplex PCR; TCRdb's version includes in-frame clones alone and lacks a portion of them. The data show roughly 2.5 million clones, 90% to 95% seen once. The sequencing input was naive CD4+ T cells sorted from blood. As for subset: CD45RA+ positively selected. Source of these receptors: a man aged 18 to 30 in good health.

The chain combines TRBV6-5 with TRBJ2-1; D ambiguous. The V and J ends lost 2 bases and 4 bases respectively, with 6 bases between them. CDR1 is MNHEY and CDR2 is SVGAGI in the germline V gene. The CDR3 runs to 13 residues. This CDR3 is CASSYAQYNEQFF. CDR3 sequence (DNA): TGTGCCAGCAGTTACGCCCAATACAATGAGCAGTTCTTC.

J is TRBJ1-6 and V is TRBV27; tentative D call: TRBD1 (6 bases). V gave up 0 bases and J gave up 8 bases, with 11 bases separating them. This CDR3 is built from 15 residues. The V gene's germline CDR1 is MNHEY and CDR2 SMNVEV (reference sequence). The CDR3 DNA follows: TGTGCCAGCAGTTTATCGGCAGGGGTGGATTCACCCCTCCACTTT. It codes for CASSLSAGVDSPLHF.

A note on this clone: This sample also contains other DNA sequences that code for the same CDR3. This sequence joins TRBV30 and TRBJ2-3; 7 bases line up with TRBD2. Germline CDR1 reads GTSNPN; CDR2 reads SVGIG (reference sequence). The CDR3 runs 14 residues. The trim removed 0 bases at V and 4 bases at J, leaving 4 bases unmatched. The CDR3 region has the DNA TGTGCCTGGAGTGTGGGCGGGAGCGCAGATACGCAGTATTTT. Translated: CAWSVGGSADTQYF.

The chain employs TRBV7-9 and TRBJ1-2; 8 bases agree with TRBD1. The CDR3 has 15 amino acids. With V trimmed by 1 base and J by 8 bases, 9 bases remained unmatched. From germline, CDR1 is SEHNR and CDR2 FQNEAQ (reference sequence). CDR3: CASSLVTQGAGGYTF. The DNA of the CDR3 is TGTGCCAGCAGCTTAGTAACCCAGGGGGCAGGGGGCTACACCTTC. The full variable domain, its missing parts supplied by reference TRBV7-9 and TRBJ1-2, is DTGVSQNPRHKITKRGQNVTFRCDPISEHNRLYWYRQTLGQGPEFLTYFQNEAQLEKSRLLSDRFSAERPKGSFSTLEIQRTEQGDSAMYLCASSLVTQGAGGYTFGSGTRLTVV.

The chain employs TRBV5-1 and TRBJ2-1; D uncertain. The CDR3 is made up of 17 amino acids. The germline V gene encodes CDR1 SGHRS and CDR2 YFSETQ. The V end lost 1 base, the J end lost 4 bases, and 18 bases lay between the germline ends. The CDR3, as DNA: TGCGCCAGCAGCTTGATACGGAGCAAGCGACCTTACAATGAGCAGTTCTTC. This encodes CASSLIRSKRPYNEQFF.

The chain combines TRBV10-3 with TRBJ1-4; possible D gene TRBD1, 5 bases. V was pared by 10 bases and J by 0 bases, with 9 bases between. This CDR3 is built from 13 residues. CDR1 and CDR2 from the germline V gene are ENHRY and SYGVKD. The CDR3 is CATATATNEKLFF. The DNA for the CDR3 is TGTGCCACCGCGACAGCAACTAATGAAAAACTGTTTTTT.

V and J are TRBV2 and TRBJ2-7; TRBD1 or TRBD2 may be the D gene (5 bases each). The germline gives CDR1 SNHLY, CDR2 FYNNEI. V was trimmed by 6 bases and J by 5 bases, leaving 14 bases between them. This CDR3 has 13 residues. The CDR3 spells CASSGGQGDEQYF. The CDR3 coding sequence is TGTGCCAGCAGCGGCGGGCAGGGCGACGAGCAGTACTTC.

The chain uses TRBV28 and TRBJ2-5, with 8 bases identical to TRBD2. The germline V gene has CDR1 MDHEN and CDR2 SYDVKM. The junction had 2 bases not matched to a gene; V was cut back by 4 bases and J by 4 bases. There are 13 residues in the CDR3. CDR3 region: CASSSGGVETQYF. The CDR3, as DNA: TGTGCCAGCAGTTCGGGAGGGGTAGAGACCCAGTACTTC.

The chain is built from TRBV7-9 and TRBJ1-2; 9 bases agree with TRBD1. V was pared by 3 bases and J by 3 bases, with 11 bases of the junction left unmatched. The CDR3 is 17 residues long. Per germline, CDR1 SEHNR and CDR2 FQNEAQ (reference sequence). The CDR3 spells CASSLEGTGSRDYGYTF. The CDR3 DNA reads TGTGCCAGCAGCTTGGAAGGGACAGGGTCGAGGGACTATGGCTACACCTTC. The full variable domain, rest sourced from reference TRBV7-9 and TRBJ1-2, is DTGVSQNPRHKITKRGQNVTFRCDPISEHNRLYWYRQTLGQGPEFLTYFQNEAQLEKSRLLSDRFSAERPKGSFSTLEIQRTEQGDSAMYLCASSLEGTGSRDYGYTFGSGTRLTVV.

The gene calls are TRBV5-1 and TRBJ2-1, with a possible D match to TRBD2 (5 bases). This CDR3 region has 15 residues. Germline loops: CDR1 SGHRS, CDR2 YFSETQ. With 1 base removed from V and 5 bases from J, the gap between germline ends came to 13 bases. The CDR3 here is CASSLRLGLNNEQFF. The CDR3 coding sequence is TGCGCCAGCAGCTTGAGGTTAGGACTCAACAATGAGCAGTTCTTC. Full variable domain (outside the CDR3, taken from reference TRBV5-1 and TRBJ2-1): KAGVTQTPRYLIKTRGQQVTLSCSPISGHRSVSWYQQTPGQGLQFLFEYFSETQRNKGNFPGRFSGRQFSNSRSEMNVSTLELGDSALYLCASSLRLGLNNEQFFGPGTRLTVL.

As to this clone: This CDR3 is also generated by other DNA sequences in the sample. The chain combines TRBV7-2 with TRBJ1-5; no firm D call. Germline V lookup: CDR1 SGHTA, CDR2 FQGNSA. The CDR3 has 15 residues. V was shortened by 1 base and J by 2 bases, with 9 bases between the two germline ends. In DNA, the CDR3 is TGTGCCAGCAGCTTAGAGGGTGGAGGCAATCAGCCCCAGCATTTT. Its protein is CASSLEGGGNQPQHF. The whole variable domain, filled in from reference TRBV7-2 and TRBJ1-5, reads GAGVSQSPSNKVTEKGKDVELRCDPISGHTALYWYRQSLGQGLEFLIYFQGNSAPDKSGLPSDRFSAERTGGSVSTLTIQRTQQEDSAVYLCASSLEGGGNQPQHFGDGTRLSIL.

A remark on this clone: This CDR3 is missing its conserved last phenylalanine or tryptophan, likely due to a read error. The chain has TRBV30 and TRBJ1-2; the D is unclear. CDR3 size: 13 residues. Trimming left V 6 bases short and J 5 bases short, with 16 bases between. The germline V gene encodes CDR1 GTSNPN and CDR2 SVGIG (reference sequence). This chain's CDR3 is CACRRLRDYGYTL. CDR3 nucleotides: TGTGCCTGCAGGAGGCTAAGGGATTATGGCTACACCCTC.

The CDR3 sequence is CASSAFTLNTEAFF. The CDR3 bases are TGTGCCAGTAGCGCATTTACATTGAACACTGAAGCTTTCTTT. The chain is built from TRBV19 and TRBJ1-1; D not resolved. The CDR3 contains 14 residues. V lost 6 bases and J lost 0, with 11 bases in between. The V gene's germline CDR1 is LNHDA and CDR2 SQIVND (reference sequence).

The chain carries TRBV15 and TRBJ2-5, with TRBD2 as a possible D gene (5 bases). The V end was cut by 4 bases, the J end by 5 bases, with 17 bases between. The CDR3 length is 15 residues. Germline CDR1 reads LNHNV; CDR2 reads YYDKDF (reference sequence). The CDR3 region is CATSMRAEYKETQYF. The CDR3 DNA follows: TGTGCCACCAGCATGAGGGCGGAGTATAAGGAGACCCAGTACTTC.

This chain links TRBV5-4 with TRBJ2-7; 9 bases align to TRBD1. Germline loops: CDR1 SGHNT, CDR2 YYREEE (reference sequence). Trimming cost V 4 bases and J 3 bases; bases outside gene matches: 8. This CDR3 is 15 amino acids long. The CDR3 sequence: CASSIPGTGLYEQYF. The CDR3 bases are TGTGCCAGCAGCATCCCCGGGACAGGGCTCTACGAGCAGTACTTC.

The chain carries TRBV11-2 and TRBJ1-2; D ambiguous. Deletions cut 5 bases from V and 4 bases from J, with 17 bases between. From germline, CDR1 is SGHAT and CDR2 FQNNGV. CDR3 length: 15 amino acids. This CDR3 is CASSQNSGVPYGYTF. Written as DNA, the CDR3 is TGTGCCAGCAGCCAAAACTCAGGTGTCCCCTATGGCTACACCTTC.

This rearrangement joins TRBV7-2 to TRBJ2-3, with D tentatively TRBD1 or TRBD2 (5 bases each). There are 14 residues in the CDR3. From germline, CDR1 is SGHTA and CDR2 FQGNSA. The V gene lost 5 bases and the J gene lost 0 bases, with 9 bases spanning the gap. The CDR3 coding sequence is TGTGCCAGCAGCCCGTGGGGGAGCACAGATACGCAGTATTTT. Translated, it gives CASSPWGSTDTQYF.

V and J are TRBV4-1 and TRBJ2-7, with 11 nucleotides matching TRBD2. Germline CDR1 reads MGHRA; CDR2 reads YSYEKL. V lost 1 base to trimming and J lost 0 bases; unmatched junction nucleotides: 11. The CDR3 contains 19 residues. CDR3 amino acids: CASSQVTSGGNESSYEQYF. Written as DNA, the CDR3 is TGCGCCAGCAGCCAAGTCACTAGCGGGGGAAACGAGAGCTCCTACGAGCAGTACTTC.

The rearrangement joins TRBV5-4 to TRBJ2-5, with TRBD1 matching over 7 bases. The CDR3 spans 14 residues. Germline V gene sequence: CDR1 SGHNT, CDR2 YYREEE (reference sequence). Trimming removed 0 bases from V and 5 bases from J; junction bases left unmatched: 4. CDR3 loop: CASSLVDRAETQYF. The CDR3 coding sequence is TGTGCCAGCAGCTTGGTCGACAGGGCGGAGACCCAGTACTTC.

Details on this clone: This CDR3 is also generated by other DNA sequences in the sample. The V call is TRBV6-1, the J call TRBJ2-5, with D possibly matching TRBD1 (6 bases). The V end lost 5 bases, the J end lost 4 bases, and 8 bases lay between the germline ends. Germline CDR1 is MNHNS and CDR2 is SASEGT. There are 12 residues in the CDR3. The CDR3 DNA reads as TGTGCCAGCAGTTGGGGGCTAGAGACCCAGTACTTC. Translation gives CASSWGLETQYF.

The chain employs TRBV10-3 and TRBJ2-3; 9 bases map to TRBD2. The CDR3 length is 13 residues. CDR1 ENHRY and CDR2 SYGVKD come from the germline V gene. Trimming took 9 bases from V and 2 from J; bases not matched to a gene: 3. In DNA, the CDR3 is TGTGCCATGACTAGCGGACTCACAGATACGCAGTATTTT. This gives the protein CAMTSGLTDTQYF.